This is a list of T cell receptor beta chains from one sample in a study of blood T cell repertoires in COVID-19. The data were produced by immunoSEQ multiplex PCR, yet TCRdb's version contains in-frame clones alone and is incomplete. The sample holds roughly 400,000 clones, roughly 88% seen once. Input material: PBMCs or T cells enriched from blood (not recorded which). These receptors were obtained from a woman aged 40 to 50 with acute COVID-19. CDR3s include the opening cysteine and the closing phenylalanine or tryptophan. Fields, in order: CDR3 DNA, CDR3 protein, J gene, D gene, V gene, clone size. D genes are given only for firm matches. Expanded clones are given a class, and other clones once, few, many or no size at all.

cdr3_nt: TGTGCCAGCAGTCAAACAGCAACTAATGAAAAACTGTTTTTT; cdr3_aa: CASSQTATNEKLFF; j_call: TRBJ1-4; d_call: .; v_call: TRBV6-5; clone_size: .
cdr3_nt: TGCGCCAGCAGCACCAGACAGGGGGGCACCTACAATGAGCAGTTCTTC; cdr3_aa: CASSTRQGGTYNEQFF; j_call: TRBJ2-1; d_call: TRBD1; v_call: TRBV5-1; clone_size: few
cdr3_nt: TGTGCCAGTAGTACACTTGAGGCTGGGGCCAACGTCCTGACTTTC; cdr3_aa: CASSTLEAGANVLTF; j_call: TRBJ2-6; d_call: .; v_call: TRBV19; clone_size: .
cdr3_nt: TGTGCCTGGGCTCACGGGGGGTATAGCAATCAGCCCCAGCATTTT; cdr3_aa: CAWAHGGYSNQPQHF; j_call: TRBJ1-5; d_call: .; v_call: TRBV30; clone_size: .
cdr3_nt: TGTGCCAGCGGACAGGGAGTCTATGGCTACACCTTC; cdr3_aa: CASGQGVYGYTF; j_call: TRBJ1-2; d_call: TRBD1; v_call: TRBV6-5; clone_size: .
cdr3_nt: TGTGCCAGCAGCCAGACAGGGGGGTACAATGAGCAGTTCTTC; cdr3_aa: CASSQTGGYNEQFF; j_call: TRBJ2-1; d_call: TRBD1; v_call: TRBV11-3; clone_size: .
cdr3_nt: TGCAGCGTAGCGGGACTAGAAGGTTCAGATACGCAGTATTTT; cdr3_aa: CSVAGLEGSDTQYF; j_call: TRBJ2-3; d_call: TRBD2; v_call: TRBV29-1; clone_size: .
cdr3_nt: TGTGCCAGCAGTGCCGGACTAGCGCGAGAGACCCAGTACTTC; cdr3_aa: CASSAGLARETQYF; j_call: TRBJ2-5; d_call: TRBD2; v_call: TRBV6-2/TRBV6-3; clone_size: .
cdr3_nt: TGCAGTGCTAGTCGGATTCTAGGAACTGAAGCTTTCTTT; cdr3_aa: CSASRILGTEAFF; j_call: TRBJ1-1; d_call: .; v_call: TRBV20-1; clone_size: .
cdr3_nt: TGTGCCTGGAGTGTAGACAGGGGGCGAACTGAAGCTTTCTTT; cdr3_aa: CAWSVDRGRTEAFF; j_call: TRBJ1-1; d_call: TRBD1; v_call: TRBV30; clone_size: .
cdr3_nt: TGCGCCAGCAGCCAAGATGGGGAGGTTTATCAGCCCCAGCATTTT; cdr3_aa: CASSQDGEVYQPQHF; j_call: TRBJ1-5; d_call: .; v_call: TRBV4-1; clone_size: .
cdr3_nt: TGCAGCGTTGGAGGACTAGCGGGGGGCACCGGGGAGCTGTTTTTT; cdr3_aa: CSVGGLAGGTGELFF; j_call: TRBJ2-2; d_call: TRBD2; v_call: TRBV29-1; clone_size: .
cdr3_nt: TGCGCCAGCAGCTCGGGACAGGGGAAGAACACTGAAGCTTTCTTT; cdr3_aa: CASSSGQGKNTEAFF; j_call: TRBJ1-1; d_call: TRBD1; v_call: TRBV5-1; clone_size: .
cdr3_nt: TGTGCCAGCAGCTTTCTCGAGGAAGTAACTAATGAAAAACTGTTTTTT; cdr3_aa: CASSFLEEVTNEKLFF; j_call: TRBJ1-4; d_call: .; v_call: TRBV7-9; clone_size: .
cdr3_nt: TGTGCCAGCAGCTTGTTGCGGCAGGGCAATGAGCAGTTCTTC; cdr3_aa: CASSLLRQGNEQFF; j_call: TRBJ2-1; d_call: .; v_call: TRBV5-5; clone_size: .
cdr3_nt: TGCGCCAGCAGCAGCCTACAGGACGGTGAGCAGTTCTTC; cdr3_aa: CASSSLQDGEQFF; j_call: TRBJ2-1; d_call: .; v_call: TRBV5-1; clone_size: few
cdr3_nt: TGTGCAAGTCGCTTAGCGGGACAGGGAGATGGCTACACCTTC; cdr3_aa: CASRLAGQGDGYTF; j_call: TRBJ1-2; d_call: .; v_call: TRBV12-2; clone_size: .
cdr3_nt: TGTGCCAGCAGCTTAGACAGGTTTAACTATGGCTACACCTTC; cdr3_aa: CASSLDRFNYGYTF; j_call: TRBJ1-2; d_call: .; v_call: TRBV7-2; clone_size: .
cdr3_nt: TGCGCCAGCAGTGGTAACAGGGGAAACACTGAAGCTTTCTTT; cdr3_aa: CASSGNRGNTEAFF; j_call: TRBJ1-1; d_call: TRBD1; v_call: TRBV10-2; clone_size: .
cdr3_nt: TGTGCCAGAAGCAAGGACAGGGGGGACGGAAACACCATATATTTT; cdr3_aa: CARSKDRGDGNTIYF; j_call: TRBJ1-3; d_call: TRBD1; v_call: TRBV5-3; clone_size: .
cdr3_nt: TGCGCCAGCAGCCGAGGGGGACTAGCGGGGTTGGGCAATGAGCAGTTCTTC; cdr3_aa: CASSRGGLAGLGNEQFF; j_call: TRBJ2-1; d_call: TRBD2; v_call: TRBV4-1; clone_size: many
cdr3_nt: TGTGCCAGCAGTGACATACCTCCATCAGGGAACACTGAAGCTTTCTTT; cdr3_aa: CASSDIPPSGNTEAFF; j_call: TRBJ1-1; d_call: .; v_call: TRBV6-1; clone_size: .
cdr3_nt: TGTGCCAGCAGCTCCGGGGCTAGCGGGGGCACAGATACGCAGTATTTT; cdr3_aa: CASSSGASGGTDTQYF; j_call: TRBJ2-3; d_call: TRBD2; v_call: TRBV11-2; clone_size: .
cdr3_nt: TGTGCCAGCAGCTCACCCTACAGGGCTCCCACTGAAGCTTTCTTT; cdr3_aa: CASSSPYRAPTEAFF; j_call: TRBJ1-1; d_call: .; v_call: TRBV5-4; clone_size: many
cdr3_nt: TGTGCCACCAGTGATTCCGGGAGGGACACTGAAGCTTTCTTT; cdr3_aa: CATSDSGRDTEAFF; j_call: TRBJ1-1; d_call: .; v_call: TRBV24-1; clone_size: .
cdr3_nt: TGTGCCAGCAGCACGGGACAAATCAATCAGCCCCAGCATTTT; cdr3_aa: CASSTGQINQPQHF; j_call: TRBJ1-5; d_call: .; v_call: TRBV9; clone_size: .
cdr3_nt: TGTGCCAGCAGCTTAAATGCAGGGGTCATGAACACTGAAGCTTTCTTT; cdr3_aa: CASSLNAGVMNTEAFF; j_call: TRBJ1-1; d_call: .; v_call: TRBV7-8; clone_size: .
cdr3_nt: TGTGCCACCAGTGATCGAAAGGGGGTTTCGGGGGAGCAGTACTTC; cdr3_aa: CATSDRKGVSGEQYF; j_call: TRBJ2-7; d_call: .; v_call: TRBV24-1; clone_size: .
cdr3_nt: TGTGCCACCAGTGGATCAGGGACAACCTCCTACAATGAGCAGTTCTTC; cdr3_aa: CATSGSGTTSYNEQFF; j_call: TRBJ2-1; d_call: .; v_call: TRBV24-1; clone_size: few
cdr3_nt: TGTGCCAGCAGGGGATCAGGAGGGGATGGAAACACCATATATTTT; cdr3_aa: CASRGSGGDGNTIYF; j_call: TRBJ1-3; d_call: .; v_call: TRBV6-5; clone_size: .
cdr3_nt: TGTGCCATCAGTGACCCGGACTTCAAGAGCTCCTACGAGCAGTACTTC; cdr3_aa: CAISDPDFKSSYEQYF; j_call: TRBJ2-7; d_call: .; v_call: TRBV10-3; clone_size: .
cdr3_nt: TGTGCCAGTTGCCCCCGGGACAGGGACGATCAGCCCCAGCATTTT; cdr3_aa: CASCPRDRDDQPQHF; j_call: TRBJ1-5; d_call: TRBD1; v_call: TRBV19; clone_size: .
cdr3_nt: TGTGCCAGCAGCCGCCCGGAGCAGCGCTACGAGCAGTACTTC; cdr3_aa: CASSRPEQRYEQYF; j_call: TRBJ2-7; d_call: .; v_call: TRBV13; clone_size: .
cdr3_nt: TGCGCCAGCAGCATGGACAGGGGAAGGACTGAAGCTTTCTTT; cdr3_aa: CASSMDRGRTEAFF; j_call: TRBJ1-1; d_call: TRBD1; v_call: TRBV5-1; clone_size: .
cdr3_nt: TGTGCCATCAGTGCGCCCGGGAGTAACTATGGCTACACCTTC; cdr3_aa: CAISAPGSNYGYTF; j_call: TRBJ1-2; d_call: .; v_call: TRBV10-3; clone_size: few
cdr3_nt: TGTGCCAGCAGCTGGGGACTTCCTGGAAACACCATATATTTT; cdr3_aa: CASSWGLPGNTIYF; j_call: TRBJ1-3; d_call: .; v_call: TRBV11-2; clone_size: .
cdr3_nt: TGCAGCGTTGGGGGGCAGGGTGAAAAACTGTTTTTT; cdr3_aa: CSVGGQGEKLFF; j_call: TRBJ1-4; d_call: .; v_call: TRBV29-1; clone_size: .
cdr3_nt: TGTGCCAGCAGCGCAGGGGACAATCAGCCCCAGCATTTT; cdr3_aa: CASSAGDNQPQHF; j_call: TRBJ1-5; d_call: .; v_call: TRBV9; clone_size: .
cdr3_nt: TGTGCCTGGAGTTCGGGGATGGGTCCAGCTTTCTTT; cdr3_aa: CAWSSGMGPAFF; j_call: TRBJ1-1; d_call: .; v_call: TRBV30; clone_size: .
cdr3_nt: TGTGCCAGCAGCTTAGTACAGGGGATGGGTGAAGCTTTCTTT; cdr3_aa: CASSLVQGMGEAFF; j_call: TRBJ1-1; d_call: TRBD1; v_call: TRBV11-2; clone_size: .
cdr3_nt: TGTGCCAGCAGCGCGGGAAAATACACAGGGTCTGGGCAGTACTTC; cdr3_aa: CASSAGKYTGSGQYF; j_call: TRBJ2-7; d_call: .; v_call: TRBV9; clone_size: .
cdr3_nt: TGTGCCAGCAGCTTAGTATCAGGGTCGGTGGGCCAGCCCCAGCATTTT; cdr3_aa: CASSLVSGSVGQPQHF; j_call: TRBJ1-5; d_call: .; v_call: TRBV7-8; clone_size: .
cdr3_nt: TGTGCCAGTAGTATCAAAGGGGTTGGTCAGCCCCAGCATTTT; cdr3_aa: CASSIKGVGQPQHF; j_call: TRBJ1-5; d_call: .; v_call: TRBV19; clone_size: .
cdr3_nt: TGTGCCAGCAGGGAACATCTGGGAGGCTATGGCTACACCTTC; cdr3_aa: CASREHLGGYGYTF; j_call: TRBJ1-2; d_call: .; v_call: TRBV2; clone_size: .
cdr3_nt: TGTGCCAGCAGCTTAGTGGGACAGGGGGCGACCGGGGAGCTGTTTTTT; cdr3_aa: CASSLVGQGATGELFF; j_call: TRBJ2-2; d_call: TRBD1; v_call: TRBV7-9; clone_size: few
cdr3_nt: TGTGCCAGCAGGCGACAGGGGAGTGAGGAAGCTTTCTTT; cdr3_aa: CASRRQGSEEAFF; j_call: TRBJ1-1; d_call: TRBD1; v_call: TRBV6-5; clone_size: .
cdr3_nt: TGTGCCAGTAGTATTTCGGTAAACACAGATACGCAGTATTTT; cdr3_aa: CASSISVNTDTQYF; j_call: TRBJ2-3; d_call: .; v_call: TRBV19; clone_size: once
cdr3_nt: TGTGCCAGCAGTTACTCGGCTTTGGGCGATGAGCAGTTCTTC; cdr3_aa: CASSYSALGDEQFF; j_call: TRBJ2-1; d_call: .; v_call: TRBV6-5; clone_size: few
cdr3_nt: TGTGCCAGCAGTTCGCGGCCGCCAGCGAGAATTTATAATTCACCCCTCCACTTT; cdr3_aa: CASSSRPPARIYNSPLHF; j_call: TRBJ1-6; d_call: .; v_call: TRBV11-2; clone_size: .
cdr3_nt: TGTGCCAGCAGCCATAGGGGCGGGACAGGGGGCTCGGTTGGCTACACCTTC; cdr3_aa: CASSHRGGTGGSVGYTF; j_call: TRBJ1-2; d_call: TRBD1; v_call: TRBV7-9; clone_size: .
cdr3_nt: TGTGCCAGCAGAGACCGACAGGGGGGACGGCCCCAGCATTTT; cdr3_aa: CASRDRQGGRPQHF; j_call: TRBJ1-5; d_call: TRBD1; v_call: TRBV25-1; clone_size: .
cdr3_nt: TGTGCCAGCAGCCCCCAAGGGGGTTACGAGCAGTACTTC; cdr3_aa: CASSPQGGYEQYF; j_call: TRBJ2-7; d_call: .; v_call: TRBV7-8; clone_size: .
cdr3_nt: TGTGCCAGTAGTATTGGGACAGGGTATACCTACGAGCAGTACTTC; cdr3_aa: CASSIGTGYTYEQYF; j_call: TRBJ2-7; d_call: TRBD1; v_call: TRBV19; clone_size: few
cdr3_nt: TGTGCCAGCAGTGAAGCGTCAGGGGGCGCAGGGTATGAAGCTTTCTTT; cdr3_aa: CASSEASGGAGYEAFF; j_call: TRBJ1-1; d_call: TRBD1; v_call: TRBV6-1; clone_size: .
cdr3_nt: TGTGCCAGCCGCTTACAGGGGGCCGGCACTGAAGCTTTCTTT; cdr3_aa: CASRLQGAGTEAFF; j_call: TRBJ1-1; d_call: TRBD1; v_call: TRBV2; clone_size: .